These T cell receptor beta chains were read from a single sample in a study of immune characterization of retroperitoneal liposarcoma. TCRdb passed the PCR reads through MiXCR, listing each CDR3 protein once. The data contain more than 10,000 distinct CDR3 sequences, 25% to 35% of them seen just once; the ten biggest clones take up roughly 8.5%. The sample comprised tumor tissue. These receptors were taken from a male donor with retroperitoneal liposarcoma. The CDR3 runs from the conserved cysteine through the conserved F or W. A D gene is named only where the DNA matches it firmly. The size field is filled for only some rows; it gives once, few, many or a size class.

clone size	D gene	J gene	V gene	CDR3 DNA	CDR3 protein
many	NA	TRBJ1-1	TRBV7-2	TGTGCCAGCAGCTTGATAGGGTCGAACACTGAAGCTTTCTTT	CASSLIGSNTEAFF
many	NA	TRBJ2-5	TRBV6-1	TGTGCCAGCAGCCAAGGACGGACCCAGTACTTC	CASSQGRTQYF
medium-sized	NA	TRBJ2-1	TRBV25-1	TGTGCCAGCAGTGAAGGTCGGCTTGAGCAGTTCTTC	CASSEGRLEQFF
many	NA	TRBJ2-2	TRBV6-1	TGTGCCAGCAGTTTACTAGGGCACGGGGAGCTGTTTTTT	CASSLLGHGELFF
few	NA	TRBJ2-1	TRBV12-3/TRBV12-4	TGTGCCAGCAGTTTCGGCCGAGAGACCCAGTTCTTC	CASSFGRETQFF
medium-sized	NA	TRBJ2-7	TRBV7-8	TGTGCCAGCAGCTTAACTTCTACGTACGAGCAGTACTTC	CASSLTSTYEQYF
medium-sized	TRBD1	TRBJ2-1	TRBV7-2	TGTGCCAGCAGCTTAAGGACAGGGAATCAAGAGACCCAGTTCTTC	CASSLRTGNQETQFF
medium-sized	NA	TRBJ2-7	TRBV6-6	TGTGCCAGCAGTTACTCAGTGGTTATTAGCTCCTACGAGCAGTACTTC	CASSYSVVISSYEQYF
medium-sized	TRBD1	TRBJ1-6	TRBV11-2	TGTGCCAGCAGCTCCGGGACAGGGGGCTACTATTCACCCCTCCACTTT	CASSSGTGGYYSPLHF
NA	NA	TRBJ2-5	TRBV7-2	TGTGCCAGCAGCTTGGGACCTGACAATGAGCAGTACTTC	CASSLGPDNEQYF
NA	TRBD1	TRBJ2-5	TRBV7-6	TGTGCCAGCAGCTTCCAGGGGGCATGGGAGCAGTACTTC	CASSFQGAWEQYF
NA	NA	TRBJ2-3	TRBV14	TGTGCCAGCAGCCAAAATCCGGACCTAATGAGGGGCGATGGCACAGATACGCAGTATTTT	CASSQNPDLMRGDGTDTQYF
NA	NA	TRBJ2-3	TRBV6-1	TGTGCCAGCAGCCCCGGAGCCTATACGCAGTATTTT	CASSPGAYTQYF
many	NA	TRBJ2-1	TRBV6-1	TGTGCCAGCAGACTCATCGGGACTGACAATGAGCAGTTCTTC	CASRLIGTDNEQFF
NA	NA	TRBJ1-4	TRBV7-2	TGTGCCAGCAGCTCGCGGACAATAGATCGGGAAAAACTGTTTTTT	CASSSRTIDREKLFF
many	TRBD2	TRBJ2-7	TRBV11-3	TGTGCCAGCAGCTTAGGGACTAGTTCCGAGCAGTACTTC	CASSLGTSSEQYF
few	NA	TRBJ2-2	TRBV7-6	TGTGCTAGCAGCTTAGCAGGCATAGGCACCGGGGAGCTGTTTTTT	CASSLAGIGTGELFF
NA	NA	TRBJ2-7	TRBV7-3	TGTGCCAGCAGCCCCACGGGGGCGGGGTCGGGCTACGAGCAGTACTTC	CASSPTGAGSGYEQYF
medium-sized	NA	TRBJ1-5	TRBV10-1	TGCGCCAGTTTCGCTCAGGGGATGAAGCAGCCCCAGCATTTT	CASFAQGMKQPQHF
NA	NA	TRBJ2-5	TRBV5-1	TGCGCCAGCAGCTTTGACGCCATGGGGATTGAGCAGTACTTC	CASSFDAMGIEQYF
many	NA	TRBJ2-5	TRBV6-6	TGTGCCAGCAGTTACTCGATTACGGAAGAGACCCAGTACTTC	CASSYSITEETQYF
NA	NA	TRBJ1-1	TRBV12-5	TGTGCTAGTGGCCGTAATCAGGGGACTGAAGCTTTCTTT	CASGRNQGTEAFF
NA	TRBD1	TRBJ2-7	TRBV6-1	TGTGCCAGCAGTACCGGGACAGCGAGCTCCTACGAGCAGTACTTC	CASSTGTASSYEQYF
NA	NA	TRBJ2-2	TRBV12-5	TGTGCTAGTGGCCCAGAAACCGGGGAGCTGTTTTTT	CASGPETGELFF
NA	NA	TRBJ2-4	TRBV6-5	TGTGCCAGCAGTTACTCTCCACCCGGGTCGACCAAAAACATTCAGTACTTC	CASSYSPPGSTKNIQYF
NA	NA	TRBJ2-3	TRBV7-2	TGTGCCAGCAGCTTAGGTGGTTTGAGTCCCGATACGCAGTATTTT	CASSLGGLSPDTQYF
NA	TRBD1	TRBJ2-1	TRBV27	TGTGCCAGCAGACGCCCGGGACAGGGTGGTGAGCAGTTCTTC	CASRRPGQGGEQFF
medium-sized	TRBD2	TRBJ2-1	TRBV7-2	TGTGCCAGCAGCCCAAATTTAGCGGGTGGGAGGGAGACCCAGTTCTTC	CASSPNLAGGRETQFF
few	NA	TRBJ2-1	TRBV6-1	TGTGCCAGCTCCCAGGGGGAGGGAGCTGCCTACAATGAGCAGTTCTTC	CASSQGEGAAYNEQFF
few	TRBD2	TRBJ2-1	TRBV11-3	TGTGCCAGCAGCAACAACATCGTACTAGCGGGAGATCTAAGAGGTGAGCAGTTCTTC	CASSNNIVLAGDLRGEQFF
NA	NA	TRBJ1-1	TRBV7-2	TGTGCCAGCAGCCTTGGACAGAACACTGAAGCTTTCTTT	CASSLGQNTEAFF
medium-sized	NA	TRBJ2-7	TRBV6-1	TGTGCCAGCAGTACCGGACATACCCTCTACGAGCAGTACTTC	CASSTGHTLYEQYF
few	TRBD2	TRBJ2-1	TRBV6-6	TGTGCCAGCAGTTACTCGCGTACTAGCGGGAGGGAGACCCAGTTCTTC	CASSYSRTSGRETQFF
NA	NA	TRBJ2-1	TRBV7-2	TGTGCCAGCAGCTTAAATCCTAGCGCCTACAATGAGCAGTTCTTC	CASSLNPSAYNEQFF
few	TRBD1	TRBJ2-1	TRBV6-1	TGTGCCAGCAGTCTAGTCGACAGGGGGCAGAACGAGCAGTTCTTC	CASSLVDRGQNEQFF
NA	TRBD1	TRBJ1-6	TRBV6-1	TGTGCCAGCAGCCAACGAGGGGGCACCCTCCACTTT	CASSQRGGTLHF